This T cell receptor (beta chain) was sequenced in a study of cytomegalovirus exposure and HLA in healthy donors. As for the study in general: The 95 to 150 validation repertoires were produced on the same platform as the 550 to 750 repertoires of the first cohort. This was reported in a later analysis. The study's findings and limits: The study recorded 150 to 200 TCR beta chains that were cytomegalovirus-associated.

Only in-frame clones appear in the TCRdb table, and some are missing; sequencing was by immunoSEQ multiplex PCR. The sample yields approximately 180,000 clones, approximately 86% seen once. The CDR3 totals 15 residues. CDR1 and CDR2 (germline): LNHNV, YYDKDF (reference sequence). V lost 3 bases, J lost 0 bases, and 3 bases stayed unmatched. This clone was seen a single time. The antigen is unknown. The chain joins TRBV15 to TRBJ2-3; 7 bases align to TRBD1. The sample consisted of PBMCs. The source is a man younger than 30 in good health and CMV-seropositive. The CDR3 here is CATSRGTESTDTQYF. Written as DNA, the CDR3 is TGTGCCACCAGCAGGGGGACAGAGAGCACAGATACGCAGTATTTT.